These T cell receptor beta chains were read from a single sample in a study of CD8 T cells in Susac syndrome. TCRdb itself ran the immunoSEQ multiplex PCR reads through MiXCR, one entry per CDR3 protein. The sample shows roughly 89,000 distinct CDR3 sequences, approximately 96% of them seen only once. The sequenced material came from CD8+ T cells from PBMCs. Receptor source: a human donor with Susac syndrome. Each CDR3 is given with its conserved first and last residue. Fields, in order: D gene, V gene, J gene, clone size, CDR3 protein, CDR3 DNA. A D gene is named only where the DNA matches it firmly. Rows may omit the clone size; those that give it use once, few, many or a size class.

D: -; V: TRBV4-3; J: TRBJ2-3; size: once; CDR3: CASSLGFEDTQYF; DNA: TGCGCCAGCAGCCTGGGCTTCGAAGATACGCAGTATTTT
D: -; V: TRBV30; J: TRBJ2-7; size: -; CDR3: CAWSGFVSYEQYF; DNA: TGTGCCTGGAGTGGATTCGTCTCCTACGAGCAGTACTTC
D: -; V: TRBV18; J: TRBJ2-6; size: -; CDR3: CASSPRTGFSGANVLTF; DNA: TGTGCCAGCTCACCTAGGACGGGCTTCTCTGGGGCCAACGTCCTGACTTTC
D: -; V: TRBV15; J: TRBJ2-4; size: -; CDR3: CATSSPEAGPGRNIQYF; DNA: TGTGCCACCAGCAGCCCTGAAGCCGGGCCTGGGAGGAACATTCAGTACTTC
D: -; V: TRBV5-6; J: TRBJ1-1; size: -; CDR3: CASSFNRIMNTEAFF; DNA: TGTGCCAGCAGCTTCAACAGGATCATGAACACTGAAGCTTTCTTT
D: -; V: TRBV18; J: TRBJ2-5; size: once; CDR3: CASSPTQQETQYF; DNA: TGTGCCAGCTCACCTACCCAGCAAGAGACCCAGTACTTC
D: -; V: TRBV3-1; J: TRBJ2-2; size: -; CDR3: CASSGAAGSGELFF; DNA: TGTGCCAGCAGCGGAGCTGCGGGTAGCGGGGAGCTGTTTTTT
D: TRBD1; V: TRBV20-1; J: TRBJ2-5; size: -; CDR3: CSASPDRVQETQYF; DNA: TGCAGTGCTAGCCCCGACAGGGTACAAGAGACCCAGTACTTC
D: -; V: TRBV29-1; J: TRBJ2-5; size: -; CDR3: CSVAGLQETQYF; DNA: TGCAGCGTCGCGGGACTGCAAGAGACCCAGTACTTC
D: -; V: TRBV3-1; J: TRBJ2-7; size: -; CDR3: CASSQVNRRYEQYF; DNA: TGTGCCAGCAGCCAAGTAAACAGGCGTTACGAGCAGTACTTC